Sequencing of this TCR beta chain was carried out in a study of blood T cell repertoires in COVID-19. About the study: Material from acute and convalescent COVID-19 was sourced from the United States, Italy and Spain. Sources were T cells, B-cell-depleted T cells, or PBMCs; the material itself was cDNA or gDNA.

The CDR3 is 14 amino acids. Germline CDR1 reads SNHLY; CDR2 reads FYNNEI. Trimming removed 7 bases from V and 4 bases from J, with 11 bases in between. Patients at the Seattle site were enrolled during active infection and followed longitudinally. Per the original methods: By means of reference gene primer amplification, nucleated cell counts were estimated. The protocol was immunoSEQ multiplex PCR, while the TCRdb copy is restricted to in-frame clones and leaves out a portion. V and J calls and clone size are given by that table; D and trimming were obtained from the DNA. The data show a few hundred thousand clones, with 75% to 95% seen just once and 6% to 7% held by the top ten.

The sequence was collected from a woman between 25 and 40 years old with COVID-19, enrolled during active disease. The sample consisted of peripheral blood. The J gene is TRBJ1-6, the V gene TRBV2; no clear D. CDR3 loop: CASKVGVYNSPLHF. The CDR3 DNA reads TGTGCCAGCAAGGTGGGCGTGTATAATTCACCCCTCCACTTT.